The sample holds a few counts of the clone carrying this T cell receptor (beta chain). Its target is unknown. V lost 4 bases, J lost 3 bases, and 15 bases lay in between. The CDR3 runs to 15 residues. Germline loops: CDR1 SGHVS, CDR2 FQNEAQ. The assay was immunoSEQ multiplex PCR, and TCRdb's table has in-frame clones only and misses some. The sample has 35,000 or so clones, 65% to 75% seen once. This entry comes from a study of cytotoxic CD8 clonotypes in ibrutinib-treated CLL. On the study more broadly: After treatment lasting a median roughly 12 months, range 6 to 36, response samples were collected. Across samples, productive templates numbered around 260,000 and productive rearrangements reached over 90,000 on average.

Whole-study results and caveats: Sustained-remission patients were sampled at one set of times and progressing patients at different ones.

This receptor was identified in a human donor with chronic lymphocytic leukemia. The chain couples TRBV7-8 to TRBJ1-1; D not certain. The specimen comprised PBMCs, sampled at disease progression, from a patient treated with ibrutinib. CDR3 residues: CASSSGVPGYTEAFF. As DNA, the CDR3 is TGTGCCAGCAGCTCAGGCGTCCCCGGGTACACTGAAGCTTTCTTT.